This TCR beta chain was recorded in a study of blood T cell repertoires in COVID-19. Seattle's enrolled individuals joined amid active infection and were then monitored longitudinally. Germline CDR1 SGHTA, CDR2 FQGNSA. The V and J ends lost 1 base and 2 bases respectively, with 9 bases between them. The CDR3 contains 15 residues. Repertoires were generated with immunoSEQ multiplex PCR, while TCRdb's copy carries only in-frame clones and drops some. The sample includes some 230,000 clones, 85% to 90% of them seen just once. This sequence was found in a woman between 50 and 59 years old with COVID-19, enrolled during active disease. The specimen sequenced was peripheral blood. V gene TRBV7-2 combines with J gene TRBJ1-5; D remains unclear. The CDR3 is CASSLDAGGNQPQHF. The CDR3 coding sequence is TGTGCCAGCAGCTTAGATGCCGGGGGCAATCAGCCCCAGCATTTT.